This T cell receptor beta chain was sequenced for a study of blood T cell repertoires in COVID-19. Turning to the study itself: From the United States, Italy and Spain came samples of acute and convalescent COVID-19. T cells, B-cell-depleted T cells, or PBMCs provided the cDNA or gDNA that served as material.

Per the authors' pipeline: Amplifying reference gene primers gave estimates of nucleated cell counts. Sequencing used immunoSEQ multiplex PCR; TCRdb keeps in-frame clones, though not all of them. V and J calls and clone size are given by that table; D and trimming were obtained from the DNA. The table lists roughly 61,000 clones, around nine tenths of them singletons, with about 16% in the top ten. The origin of this receptor is a man at least 80 years old with acute or convalescent COVID-19. Sequencing input: peripheral blood.

The CDR3 bases are TGCGCCAGCAGCTTGGCAGGGGGCGAAACGAATTCACCCCTCCACTTT. Translated, it gives CASSLAGGETNSPLHF. The J gene is TRBJ1-6, the V gene TRBV5-1; TRBD1 aligns across 8 bases. CDR1 SGHRS and CDR2 YFSETQ come from the germline V gene. There are 16 residues in the CDR3. V lost 0 bases and J lost 7; bases outside the gene matches: 6.